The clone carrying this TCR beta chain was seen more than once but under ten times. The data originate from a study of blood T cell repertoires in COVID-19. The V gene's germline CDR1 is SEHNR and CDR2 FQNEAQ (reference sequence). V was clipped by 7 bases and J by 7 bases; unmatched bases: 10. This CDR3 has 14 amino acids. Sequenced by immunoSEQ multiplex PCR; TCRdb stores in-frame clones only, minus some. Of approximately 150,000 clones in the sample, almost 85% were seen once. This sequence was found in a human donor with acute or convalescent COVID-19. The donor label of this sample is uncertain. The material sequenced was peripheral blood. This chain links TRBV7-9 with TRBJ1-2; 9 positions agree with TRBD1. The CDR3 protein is CASTSGTGLAGYTF. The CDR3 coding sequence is TGTGCCAGCACCTCCGGGACAGGGTTAGCTGGCTACACCTTC.